This T cell receptor beta chain is from a study of siplizumab effects on memory and regulatory T cells. Study-level results: Only a minor fraction of alloreactive clones mapped to unstimulated subsets. Fewer alloreactive sequences mapped to unstimulated CD4+ memory cells under siplizumab. Researchers did not confirm the suppressive function of proliferating Tregs from siplizumab cultures. Greater diversity than memory cells seemed evident in naive T cells, which also appeared to be major alloresponse contributors.

In the case of this clone: Its antigen is currently unknown.

CDR1 is SGHRS, CDR2 YFSETQ, per germline. The CDR3 has 14 residues. The V end lost 2 bases, the J end lost 1 base, and 8 bases lay between the germline ends. Only in-frame clones appear in the TCRdb table, and some are missing; sequencing was by immunoSEQ multiplex PCR. This table has 100,000 or so clones, roughly nine tenths appearing once. The chain joins TRBV5-1 to TRBJ2-3, with D perhaps TRBD1 (6 bases). The sequencing input was CD4+ T cells sorted from blood. The TCR was taken from a human donor in good health. The CDR3 coding sequence is TGCGCCAGCAGCTTACAGGGCGGCACAGATACGCAGTATTTT. As protein: CASSLQGGTDTQYF. Complete variable domain (other parts from reference TRBV5-1 and TRBJ2-3): KAGVTQTPRYLIKTRGQQVTLSCSPISGHRSVSWYQQTPGQGLQFLFEYFSETQRNKGNFPGRFSGRQFSNSRSEMNVSTLELGDSALYLCASSLQGGTDTQYFGPGTRLTVL.